Sequencing of this TCR beta chain was carried out in a study of identical twins. Healthy Caucasians supplied all donations. Germline V lookup: CDR1 LNHDA, CDR2 SQIVND (reference sequence). The CDR3 loop spans 12 amino acids. Trimming shortened V by 8 bases and J by 11 bases, and 16 bases separated the two germline ends. TCRdb independently ran MiXCR on the 5' RACE reads; one entry per CDR3 protein. This sample has 700,000 or so distinct CDR3 sequences; around 8.6% occur once, and the top ten carry around 0.98%. These same data were also listed under a study on yellow fever vaccine responses in identical twins.

The sequence came from a woman aged 18-29 years in good health. V and J are TRBV19 and TRBJ1-5; D is possibly TRBD1 (5 bases). Sequenced: PBMCs. The CDR3 here is CASSNTGFSQHF. The CDR3, as DNA: TGTGCCAGTTCTAATACAGGATTCTCCCAGCATTTT.